This TCR beta chain was recovered during a study of blood T cell repertoires in COVID-19. Study overall: T cells, B-cell-depleted T cells, or PBMCs supplied cDNA or gDNA.

Trimming at V came to 3 bases and at J to 5 bases, leaving 11 bases not matched to a gene. Germline CDR1 reads KGHSH; CDR2 reads LQKENI. The CDR3 extends over 18 amino acids. In the authors' workflow: Reference gene primer amplification in the assay estimated nucleated cell counts. TCRdb keeps only in-frame clones here, not all; method: immunoSEQ multiplex PCR. That table gives V, J and clone size, and the DNA gave D and trimming. The sample lists hundreds of thousands of clones; around 86% were seen once. Sequencing input: peripheral blood. The rearrangement links TRBV18 to TRBJ1-4; 11 bases map to TRBD1. This clonotype originated in an elderly woman with COVID-19, enrolled during active disease. The CDR3 protein is CASSPKGTGGSKNEKLFF. The CDR3 nucleotides read TGTGCCAGCTCACCGAAGGGGACAGGGGGATCAAAAAATGAAAAACTGTTTTTT.